A single sample is the source of the 31 T cell receptor beta chains below, sequenced in a study of blood T cell repertoires in COVID-19. Profiled with immunoSEQ multiplex PCR; TCRdb holds only in-frame clones, not every one. Of a few hundred thousand clones in the sample, 80% to 90% were seen once. Sequencing was done on a sample of peripheral blood. The receptors come from a man aged 18 to 30 who had recovered from COVID-19.

This sequence joins TRBV18 and TRBJ1-1, with D tentatively TRBD1 (6 bases). This CDR3 has 14 amino acids. Germline V gene sequence: CDR1 KGHSH, CDR2 LQKENI. Trimming removed 6 bases from V and 4 bases from J, with 15 bases in between. The CDR3 sequence: CASSWGPMITEAFF. The DNA of the CDR3 is TGTGCCAGCTCGTGGGGGCCGATGATCACTGAAGCTTTCTTT.

This clone was counted a few times. Here the CDR3 reads CASSSAYEQYF. CDR3 in DNA: TGTGCCAGCTCATCCGCCTACGAGCAGTACTTC. The rearrangement uses TRBV18 and TRBJ2-7, with D unclear. This CDR3 spans 11 amino acids. CDR1 is KGHSH and CDR2 is LQKENI in the germline V gene. The V end was cut by 5 bases, the J end by 2 bases, with 4 bases between.

This clone appeared a single time. This chain uses TRBV7-6 with TRBJ2-3, with 14 nucleotides matching TRBD2. The CDR3 covers 16 residues. Germline CDR1 and CDR2: SGHVS and FNYEAQ. J was trimmed by 4 bases and V by 5 bases; bases with no gene match: 5. The CDR3 spells CASSETSGRAADTQYF. The CDR3 nucleotides read TGTGCCAGCAGCGAGACTAGCGGGAGGGCGGCAGATACGCAGTATTTT.

The genes are TRBV7-2 and TRBJ2-7, with 11 bases identical to TRBD1. The CDR3 extends over 15 amino acids. V lost 0 bases, J lost 6 bases, and 4 bases stayed unmatched. Germline CDR1 SGHTA, CDR2 FQGNSA. This CDR3 reads CASSLAAGQGGEQYF. CDR3 DNA: TGTGCCAGCAGCTTAGCGGCGGGACAGGGGGGCGAGCAGTACTTC.

In nucleotides, the CDR3 is TGTGCCAGCAGCTTAGGAAGGGGCGCCTACGAGCAGTACTTC. Protein: CASSLGRGAYEQYF. The V and J genes are TRBV11-2 and TRBJ2-7, with a tentative D call TRBD1 (5 bases). CDR1 is SGHAT and CDR2 is FQNNGV in the germline V gene. This CDR3 is built from 14 residues. Between the trimmed V and J ends, which lost 1 base and 2 bases, there was a span of 9 bases.

The rearrangement joins TRBV5-6 to TRBJ2-1, with D hard to call. Trimming stripped 0 bases from V and 4 bases from J, with 11 bases between. Germline values: CDR1 SGHDT, CDR2 YYEEEE. This CDR3 contains 15 residues. CDR3 region: CASSLVGGSYNEQFF. CDR3 sequence (DNA): TGTGCCAGCAGCTTGGTTGGCGGTTCATACAATGAGCAGTTCTTC.

The V gene is TRBV20-1, the J gene TRBJ2-3; 9 nucleotides match TRBD2. There are 15 residues in the CDR3. Germline V lookup: CDR1 DFQATT, CDR2 SNEGSKA (reference sequence). The J segment lost 5 bases and the V segment lost 3 bases, leaving 9 bases of the junction unmatched. DNA of the CDR3: TGCAGTGCTAGTCCGACTAGCGGCTTAGGAGATACGCAGTATTTT. This translates into CSASPTSGLGDTQYF.

J is TRBJ2-7 and V is TRBV15, with D uncertain. The germline V gene has CDR1 LNHNV and CDR2 YYDKDF (reference sequence). V was pared by 1 base and J by 5 bases, with 12 bases between. This CDR3 is 14 amino acids long. CDR3 residues: CATSRVDTWDEQYF. The CDR3 nucleotides are TGTGCCACCAGCAGAGTTGACACCTGGGACGAGCAGTACTTC.

CDR3 sequence (DNA): TGTGCCAGCAGTGAATCGGAACAGCTTAATTCACCCCTCCACTTT. This gives the protein CASSESEQLNSPLHF. The chain recombines TRBV2 with TRBJ1-6; D not resolved. This CDR3 comprises 15 residues. The germline V and J ends were trimmed by 2 bases and 6 bases, with 11 bases remaining between them. In germline, CDR1 is SNHLY, CDR2 FYNNEI.

V usage is TRBV6-5 and J usage is TRBJ1-6; 9 nucleotides line up with TRBD1. The length of the CDR3 is 15 residues. With 4 bases clipped from V and 6 bases from J, the junction kept 4 bases outside the gene matches. Germline V CDR1 and CDR2: MNHEY, SVGAGI. CDR3 DNA: TGTGCCAGCAGTTCCGGGACAGGGATTAATTCACCCCTCCACTTT. Amino acid sequence: CASSSGTGINSPLHF.

The chain recombines TRBV27 with TRBJ2-2; a possible D gene is TRBD2 (6 bases). Trimming took off 7 bases at V and 3 bases at J, with 15 bases between the two ends. Germline-derived CDR1 and CDR2 are MNHEY and SMNVEV (reference sequence). CDR3 length equals 15 residues. In DNA, the CDR3 is TGTGCCAGCACCTTCCGTTGGGGGGACACCGGGGAGCTGTTTTTT. Residues: CASTFRWGDTGELFF.

The V gene is TRBV7-2, the J gene TRBJ1-3, with D unclear. V gave up 3 bases and J gave up 3 bases, with 12 bases separating them. Germline-derived CDR1 and CDR2 are SGHTA and FQGNSA. This CDR3 is built from 15 residues. The CDR3 nucleotides are TGTGCCAGCAGCTTTTTAGGTTCGGGTGGAAACACCATATATTTT. Translation gives CASSFLGSGGNTIYF.

The V and J genes are TRBV7-2 and TRBJ2-7; tentative D call: TRBD1 (6 bases). The CDR3 extends over 13 amino acids. The V end was cut by 5 bases, the J end by 1 base, with 9 bases between. The germline gives CDR1 SGHTA, CDR2 FQGNSA. The CDR3 protein is CASSRTVSYEQYF. CDR3 nucleotide sequence: TGTGCCAGCAGCCGGACAGTTTCCTACGAGCAGTACTTC.

The gene calls are TRBV12-5 and TRBJ1-4; no firm D call. Trimming removed 4 bases at V and 4 bases at J, with 10 bases between. CDR1 and CDR2 (germline): LGHNT, FRNRAP. The CDR3 length is 14 residues. The CDR3: CASGYETGNEKLFF. Here the CDR3 DNA reads TGTGCTAGTGGTTATGAAACGGGTAATGAAAAACTGTTTTTT.

The chain recombines TRBV30 with TRBJ1-2; D unresolved. This CDR3 has 12 residues. V gave up 0 bases and J gave up 9 bases, with 11 bases separating them. Germline CDR1 reads GTSNPN; CDR2 reads SVGIG (reference sequence). The CDR3 is CAWSVVRGRYTF. DNA for the CDR3: TGTGCCTGGAGTGTTGTCCGAGGGCGCTACACCTTC.

The chain is built from TRBV7-2 and TRBJ2-7, with TRBD1 as a possible D gene (6 bases). V was pared by 1 base and J by 2 bases, with 6 bases between. The CDR3 spans 13 residues. Germline assignment: CDR1 SGHTA and CDR2 FQGNSA. CDR3 DNA: TGTGCCAGCAGCTTAGGGGACACCTACGAGCAGTACTTC. Protein sequence: CASSLGDTYEQYF.

The chain employs TRBV18 and TRBJ1-1; a weak D match, TRBD1 (6 bases). CDR1 and CDR2 from the germline V gene are KGHSH and LQKENI. The CDR3 contains 18 residues. V was trimmed by 2 bases and J by 1 base, leaving 20 bases between them. The CDR3 loop is CASSPSNRVPSRNTEAFF. The CDR3 DNA reads TGTGCCAGCTCACCATCGAACAGGGTGCCCTCGCGGAACACTGAAGCTTTCTTT.

V and J are TRBV4-3 and TRBJ2-7; TRBD2 is a possible D gene (6 bases). This CDR3 comprises 15 residues. V was shortened by 1 base and J by 2 bases, with 12 bases between the two germline ends. Germline-derived CDR1 and CDR2 are LGHNA and YSLEER. The CDR3 reads CASSQGREEPYEQYF. The CDR3 DNA is TGCGCCAGCAGCCAAGGCAGGGAGGAACCCTACGAGCAGTACTTC.

The CDR3 DNA sequence: TGTGCCAGCAGTGAGGCCGATGGTCAGCCCCAGCATTTT. This gives the protein CASSEADGQPQHF. V and J are TRBV25-1 and TRBJ1-5, with D unresolved. Germline CDR1 is MGHDK and CDR2 is SYGVNS. The CDR3 is 13 amino acids. V dropped 3 bases and J dropped 6 bases, with 9 bases sitting between them.

J is TRBJ2-7 and V is TRBV9; maybe TRBD1 (6 bases). This CDR3 has 15 amino acids. Germline CDR1 SGDLS, CDR2 YYNGEE. Trimming removed 4 bases at V and 0 bases at J, with 14 bases between. CDR3 amino acids: CASSSNLDSSYEQYF. The CDR3, as DNA: TGTGCCAGCAGCTCAAACCTGGACAGCTCCTACGAGCAGTACTTC.

The chain joins TRBV19 to TRBJ1-1; TRBD1 matches 7 bases. CDR3 size: 14 residues. Germline V gene sequence: CDR1 LNHDA, CDR2 SQIVND (reference sequence). V shed 6 bases and J 0 bases; nucleotides not matched to a gene: 4. The CDR3 spells CASRKQGLNTEAFF. CDR3 nucleotides: TGTGCCAGTAGGAAACAGGGGCTGAACACTGAAGCTTTCTTT.

The chain carries TRBV5-4 and TRBJ2-1; 10 bases align to TRBD2. CDR1 and CDR2 (germline): SGHNT, YYREEE (reference sequence). The length of the CDR3 is 14 residues. V lost 3 bases and J lost 7; bases outside the gene matches: 4. This CDR3 reads CASSSPSGRNEQFF. The CDR3 nucleotides are TGTGCCAGCAGCTCCCCTAGCGGGAGAAATGAGCAGTTCTTC.

V usage is TRBV19 and J usage is TRBJ1-1, with a possible D match to TRBD1 (6 bases). Trimming took 7 bases from V and 3 from J, leaving 18 bases between them. Germline assignment: CDR1 LNHDA and CDR2 SQIVND (reference sequence). CDR3 length: 15 residues. In nucleotides, the CDR3 is TGTGCCAGTAAGTCAGACTGGGGGCAATACACTGAAGCTTTCTTT. Encoded protein: CASKSDWGQYTEAFF. The complete variable domain, with remaining parts taken from reference TRBV19 and TRBJ1-1, reads DGGITQSPKYLFRKEGQNVTLSCEQNLNHDAMYWYRQDPGQGLRLIYYSQIVNDFQKGDIAEGYSVSREKKESFPLTVTSAQKNPTAFYLCASKSDWGQYTEAFFGQGTRLTVV.

The rearrangement uses TRBV5-6 and TRBJ1-1, with TRBD1 matching 7 bases. Germline CDR1 SGHDT, CDR2 YYEEEE. The CDR3 contains 14 residues. With 0 bases clipped from V and 6 bases from J, the junction kept 5 bases outside the gene matches. CDR3: CASSLVGGEAEAFF. CDR3 nucleotide sequence: TGTGCCAGCAGCTTGGTAGGGGGCGAGGCTGAAGCTTTCTTT.

CDR3 DNA: TGTGCCTGGAGTCGGGTGTCTTCACCCCTCCACTTT. Translation gives CAWSRVSSPLHF. The chain combines TRBV30 with TRBJ1-6; D unclear. Trimming took 2 bases from V and 9 from J, leaving 8 bases between them. Germline V lookup: CDR1 GTSNPN, CDR2 SVGIG (reference sequence). This CDR3 is 12 amino acids long. Using reference TRBV30 and TRBJ1-6 for the parts outside the CDR3, the full variable domain is SQTIHQWPATLVQPVGSPLSLECTVEGTSNPNLYWYRQAAGRGLQLLFYSVGIGQISSEVPQNLSASRPQDRQFILSSKKLLLSDSGFYLCAWSRVSSPLHFGNGTRLTVT.

V and J are TRBV13 and TRBJ1-1; 10 bases agree with TRBD1. The J segment lost 4 bases and the V segment lost 0 bases, leaving 5 bases of the junction unmatched. Per germline, CDR1 PRHDT and CDR2 FYEKMQ (reference sequence). The CDR3 is 16 amino acids. The CDR3: CASSLGRDRGTTEAFF. The CDR3 DNA is TGTGCCAGCAGCTTAGGCCGGGACAGGGGAACCACTGAAGCTTTCTTT. The full variable domain, with the rest looked up from reference TRBV13 and TRBJ1-1, is AAGVIQSPRHLIKEKRETATLKCYPIPRHDTVYWYQQGPGQDPQFLISFYEKMQSDKGSIPDRFSAQQFSDYHSELNMSSLELGDSALYFCASSLGRDRGTTEAFFGQGTRLTVV.

This chain connects TRBV7-9 to TRBJ2-2; 8 bases are shared with TRBD1. There are 16 residues in the CDR3. The V gene's germline CDR1 is SEHNR and CDR2 FQNEAQ (reference sequence). The ends lost 4 bases at V and 5 bases at J; junction bases unmatched: 9. CDR3 nucleotide sequence: TGTGCCAGCAGCTCCTCAGGGGGCCGAGGGACCGGGGAGCTGTTTTTT. This encodes CASSSSGGRGTGELFF.

Only one count was recorded for this clone. V is TRBV11-2 and J is TRBJ2-1; D possibly corresponds to TRBD2 (6 bases). The V end lost 5 bases, the J end lost 0 bases, and 17 bases lay between the germline ends. CDR1 is SGHAT and CDR2 is FQNNGV in the germline V gene. This CDR3 has 17 amino acids. CDR3 nucleotides: TGTGCCAGCAGCCCCGCTCGACCTAGCGCCTCCTACAATGAGCAGTTCTTC. Translation: CASSPARPSASYNEQFF.

The chain is built from TRBV5-1 and TRBJ2-5; maybe TRBD2 (5 bases). Germline lookup yields CDR1 SGHRS and CDR2 YFSETQ. The CDR3 contains 13 residues. V gave up 4 bases and J gave up 2 bases, with 9 bases separating them. The CDR3 reads CASSPGLQETQYF. DNA of the CDR3: TGCGCCAGCAGCCCGGGATTACAAGAGACCCAGTACTTC. The entire variable domain, with the rest obtained from reference TRBV5-1 and TRBJ2-5, is as follows: KAGVTQTPRYLIKTRGQQVTLSCSPISGHRSVSWYQQTPGQGLQFLFEYFSETQRNKGNFPGRFSGRQFSNSRSEMNVSTLELGDSALYLCASSPGLQETQYFGPGTRLLVL.

The genes are TRBV18 and TRBJ1-1; a weak D match, TRBD1 (6 bases). This CDR3 has 15 residues. Germline CDR1 KGHSH, CDR2 LQKENI. V dropped 3 bases and J dropped 4 bases, with 15 bases sitting between them. The CDR3 here is CASSPITGTSTEAFF. CDR3 nucleotides: TGTGCCAGCTCACCTATAACAGGGACCTCCACTGAAGCTTTCTTT.

V usage is TRBV21-1 and J usage is TRBJ1-2. TRBV21-1 is a pseudogene locus. The CDR3 is 13 residues long. CDR3 in DNA: TGTGCCAGCAGCAATCAGCGTTCTTCTGGCTACACCTTC. Amino acids: CASSNQRSSGYTF.